This T cell receptor (beta chain) appears in the sequencing data of a study of T and B cells in COVID-19 patients (dated by TCRdb to 2020 to 2022). In the study overall: In this study, adaptive immunity was profiled in COVID-19 patients who either had active infection or had recovered, using TRB and IGH repertoire sequencing of peripheral blood. Of the approximately 19 patients in the active-infection cohort, 12 to 13 were critically ill and needed mechanical ventilation or ECMO. The recovered cohort included 19 patients who contributed 20 to 25 samples, and most of those patients had mild to moderate COVID-19 that was managed on an outpatient basis. Comorbidities linked to unfavorable COVID-19 outcome were present in about 90% of the roughly 20 patients in the active-infection cohort. A couple of patients belonged to both the recovered and active cohorts because samples were available from active disease and after recovery. The recovered cohort had a median age of 34 years, compared with approximately 67 years in the active-infection cohort. As many as 9 follow-up blood samples were taken per patient, and some of the samples covered different disease stages within the same individual. Repertoire analyses used an age-matched reference group of 40 or so healthy donors who were negative for COVID-19 antibodies as the comparison. Over 7 million TCR sequences were analysed from a TCR and BCR sequence repository that comprised 35 or so patients and 65 to 75 time points.

The germline V gene encodes CDR1 DFQATT and CDR2 SNEGSKA (reference sequence). V is pared back by 3 bases and J by 8 bases, with 16 bases lying between the germline termini. The CDR3 contains 13 residues, cysteine and phenylalanine counted. CDR3 DNA is the only sequence kept; it has 39 bases, read in frame from the first base. Genomic DNA extracted from blood was used in amounts of roughly 250-550 ng for amplification of TRB repertoires. General study outcomes and caveats: The reported TCR clusters were stated to require prospective validation before clinical use. Few blood samples were available from mildly ill patients while symptoms were present, and early samples from severe cases were likewise scarce. In patients with COVID-19, the usage of TRBV/TRBJ genes was reported to be strongly skewed. Specific T cell subsets (CD4+/Treg/CD8+) and sorted SARS-CoV-2-responsive or tetramer+ T cells had not yet been sequenced, and the corresponding sequencing experiments were ongoing. During active COVID-19 the TRB repertoires were highly clonal, but at recovery diversity and richness rose above the levels seen in healthy donors. The cohort was considered too small for HLA contributions to COVID-19 susceptibility or severity to be assessed. The recovered cohort had roughly 2,100 exclusive TCR clusters, including approximately 34 low-pGen clusters.

On this clonotype itself: It has no known antigen specificity. No much larger clone is present one base from it, and per-base qualities are unavailable.

The reads were generated on an Illumina MiSeq. TRB rearrangements were amplified by multiplex PCR with BIOMED2 TRB-A/B primer pools. Two consecutive PCRs added Illumina-compatible adapters and 7-nucleotide sample barcodes to the amplicons. All library PCRs used Phusion HS II polymerase. Amplicons were purified from gel with the NucleoSpin Gel and PCR Clean-up kit, quantified on Qubit, and pooled at about 4 nM. Amplicon pool quality was checked on an Agilent 2100 Bioanalyzer before Illumina next-generation sequencing. On the authors' methods: Annotation of TRB rearrangements was performed with MiXCR 3.0.8 using the default MiXCR reference library. Non-productive reads and sequences with fewer than 2 reads were removed, and each unique CDR3 nucleotide sequence was counted as one clone. Clonality, diversity, richness and V-J gene usage were calculated in R 3.5.1. GLIPH2 was used to cluster TCRs by CDR3 similarity, and OLGA was used to calculate generation probabilities. Only GLIPH2 clusters containing at least four unique TCR clonotypes present in at least three individuals were kept. The public reads were run again by TCRdb, first through fastp at Q25 and then through MiXCR, and only productive beta chains were kept. Merged by CDR3 protein, the rows form single entries marked with the most common genes and DNA. TCRdb's processing, not the authors', yielded these V and J calls. Recorded for this sample are approximately 20,000 distinct CDR3 sequences; less than 30% of them occurred a single time. Approximately 2.9% of the sample is held by the ten biggest clonotypes.

Sequencing was carried out using blood. The receptor was isolated from a human donor who had recovered from COVID-19. The V gene is TRBV20-1 and the J gene is TRBJ1-2; no D gene call is confident. The CDR3 in this case is CSARVGLTWGYTF. The bases read TGCAGTGCTAGGGTCGGACTAACTTGGGGCTACACCTTC.